Shown below are 20 T cell receptor beta chains from a single sample sequenced in a study of PD-L1 blockade in urothelial cancer. Data came from immunoSEQ multiplex PCR; TCRdb stores just in-frame clones and leaves some out. Of 15,000 to 20,000 clones listed, under 85% are singletons. As to time point: peripheral blood 6 weeks after treatment start. The input for sequencing was PBMCs, taken around atezolizumab (anti-PD-L1) treatment. Every receptor here comes from a man aged 50 or older with urothelial cancer.

This clone was observed once. The CDR3 DNA follows: TGTGCCAGCAGCCAAGATCTTATAAGAGGGCGCGACGAAGGGGCTTTCTTT. It is translated as CASSQDLIRGRDEGAFF. The V gene is TRBV4-2, the J gene TRBJ1-1; D is undetermined. The CDR3 contains 17 residues. Trimming took off 0 bases at V and 11 bases at J, with 25 bases between the two ends. In germline, CDR1 is LGHNA, CDR2 YNFKEQ.

This chain connects TRBV7-9 to TRBJ2-1; TRBD2 matches 11 bases. The CDR3 extends over 16 amino acids. Germline CDR1 is SEHNR and CDR2 is FQNEAQ (reference sequence). Germline trimming cut 1 base from V and 4 bases from J; bases unmatched to any gene: 3. This CDR3 is CASSLGPSGRYNEQFF. DNA for the CDR3: TGTGCCAGCAGCTTAGGCCCTAGCGGGAGGTACAATGAGCAGTTCTTC. Filled out from reference TRBV7-9 and TRBJ2-1, the complete variable domain reads DTGVSQNPRHKITKRGQNVTFRCDPISEHNRLYWYRQTLGQGPEFLTYFQNEAQLEKSRLLSDRFSAERPKGSFSTLEIQRTEQGDSAMYLCASSLGPSGRYNEQFFGPGTRLTVL.

A remark on this clone: Other DNA sequences within the sample encode an identical CDR3. V is TRBV18 and J is TRBJ2-7, with D possibly matching TRBD1 (6 bases). In germline, CDR1 is KGHSH, CDR2 LQKENI. V shed 3 bases and J shed 7 bases, with 16 bases lying between them. The CDR3 is made up of 14 amino acids. CDR3: CASSPGQGAGEQYV. CDR3 coding DNA: TGTGCCAGCTCACCGGGACAAGGGGCAGGGGAGCAGTACGTC.

This clone was seen more than once but under ten times. The chain recombines TRBV6-4 with TRBJ2-3; D may be TRBD2 (5 bases). Deletions cut 2 bases from V and 0 bases from J, with 9 bases between. This CDR3 has 15 residues. Germline lookup yields CDR1 MRHNA and CDR2 SNTAGT. CDR3 in amino acids: CASSDEGGSTDTQYF. Here the CDR3 DNA reads TGTGCCAGCAGTGACGAGGGTGGGAGCACAGATACGCAGTATTTT.

The V call is TRBV5-1, the J call TRBJ1-4; 9 bases map to TRBD1. The germline gives CDR1 SGHRS, CDR2 YFSETQ. V lost 4 bases, J lost 8 bases, and 6 bases stayed unmatched. CDR3 length equals 14 residues. The CDR3 region is CASSGGQGREKLFF. CDR3 coding DNA: TGCGCCAGCAGCGGGGGACAGGGAAGGGAAAAACTGTTTTTT.

The chain has TRBV6-6 and TRBJ2-1, with 8 bases aligning to TRBD2. J was trimmed by 5 bases and V by 7 bases; bases with no gene match: 13. Germline CDR1 MNHNY, CDR2 SVGAGI (reference sequence). CDR3 size: 16 residues. The CDR3 region has the DNA TGTGCCAGCACCCAACTGGGGACTAGTACCCACAATGAGCAGTTCTTC. It yields the protein CASTQLGTSTHNEQFF.

This chain joins TRBV7-2 and TRBJ2-5; the match to TRBD2 covers 15 bases. Trimming removed 8 bases from V and 5 bases from J; junction bases left unmatched: 12. CDR1 and CDR2 from the germline V gene are SGHTA and FQGNSA. This CDR3 is built from 17 residues. The CDR3 reads CASSLGLAGGWGETQYF. The CDR3 nucleotides are TGTGCCAGCTCCCTTGGACTAGCGGGAGGGTGGGGGGAGACCCAGTACTTC.

This sequence joins TRBV19 and TRBJ1-3; D call uncertain. Looked up from germline, CDR1 is LNHDA and CDR2 is SQIVND (reference sequence). The CDR3 extends over 15 amino acids. V lost 6 bases, J lost 0 bases, and 12 bases lay in between. CDR3 sequence (DNA): TGTGCCAGTAGCAGATCCGAGGGCTCTGGAAACACCATATATTTT. Translated, it gives CASSRSEGSGNTIYF.

This chain's CDR3 is CASSGASEGTGELFF. Here the CDR3 DNA reads TGTGCCAGCAGTGGTGCCAGCGAAGGCACCGGGGAGCTGTTTTTT. The genes are TRBV6-4 and TRBJ2-2, with no clear D. This CDR3 is 15 amino acids long. The germline CDR1 and CDR2 sequences are MRHNA and SNTAGT. The V end lost 4 bases, the J end lost 4 bases, and 13 bases lay between the germline ends.

V usage is TRBV25-1 and J usage is TRBJ2-1; 8 bases align to TRBD1. Trimming took 6 bases from V and 4 from J; bases not matched to a gene: 8. Germline V gene lookup returns CDR1 MGHDK and CDR2 SYGVNS. The CDR3 runs 15 residues. The CDR3 loop is CASRHSGQEYNEQFF. CDR3 DNA sequence: TGTGCCAGCAGACACTCGGGACAGGAGTACAATGAGCAGTTCTTC.

The CDR3 sequence: CASSFREGTQYF. As DNA, the CDR3 is TGTGCCAGCAGTTTTAGGGAGGGGACGCAGTATTTT. The rearrangement joins TRBV27 to TRBJ2-3; 7 bases line up with TRBD2. CDR1 and CDR2 (germline): MNHEY, SMNVEV (reference sequence). The CDR3 totals 12 residues. V lost 3 bases and J lost 9; bases outside the gene matches: 3.

The rearrangement joins TRBV7-2 to TRBJ2-4; possible D gene TRBD2, 6 bases. Trimming left V 4 bases short and J 1 base short, with 11 bases between. Germline V gene lookup returns CDR1 SGHTA and CDR2 FQGNSA. This CDR3 has 15 amino acids. The CDR3 sequence is CASSSPGGAKNIQYF. In DNA form, the CDR3 reads TGTGCCAGCAGCTCGCCCGGAGGGGCCAAAAACATTCAGTACTTC.

The rearrangement joins TRBV5-1 to TRBJ1-5, with D possibly TRBD1 on 6 matching bases. V was cut by 4 bases and J by 0 bases, with 11 bases left in between. CDR3 length: 15 residues. Germline V gene sequence: CDR1 SGHRS, CDR2 YFSETQ. Here the CDR3 reads CASSPGQLSNQPQHF. The CDR3 DNA follows: TGCGCCAGCAGCCCTGGACAGCTTAGCAATCAGCCCCAGCATTTT.

This chain joins TRBV18 and TRBJ2-5, with TRBD2 as a possible D gene (6 bases). The CDR3 spans 13 residues. CDR1 is KGHSH and CDR2 is LQKENI in the germline V gene. V was clipped by 1 base and J by 5 bases, with 8 bases between them. The chain's CDR3 is CASSPRGDETQYF. The CDR3 coding sequence is TGTGCCAGCTCACCACGGGGGGATGAGACCCAGTACTTC. Together with reference TRBV18 and TRBJ2-5, the CDR3 gives the full variable domain: NAGVMQNPRHLVRRRGQEARLRCSPMKGHSHVYWYRQLPEEGLKFMVYLQKENIIDESGMPKERFSAEFPKEGPSILRIQQVVRGDSAAYFCASSPRGDETQYFGPGTRLLVL.

The chain employs TRBV2 and TRBJ2-3, with 8 bases lining up with TRBD1. Germline trimming cut 7 bases from V and 4 bases from J; bases unmatched to any gene: 7. The germline V gene has CDR1 SNHLY and CDR2 FYNNEI. This CDR3 is built from 14 residues. DNA for the CDR3: TGTGCCAGCATAGGGCAGGGGGCTGCAGATACGCAGTATTTT. Amino acid sequence: CASIGQGAADTQYF.

The chain has TRBV5-4 and TRBJ2-7, with TRBD2 identical over 7 bases. The germline CDR1 and CDR2 sequences are SGHNT and YYREEE (reference sequence). CDR3 length: 15 residues. After removal of 3 bases from V and 4 bases from J, the junction contained 10 bases not matched to a gene. The CDR3 loop is CASSSERPSGYEQYF. In DNA, the CDR3 is TGTGCCAGCAGCTCCGAACGGCCTAGCGGATACGAGCAGTACTTC.

The chain couples TRBV18 to TRBJ2-7; possibly TRBD1 for D (7 bases). V lost 6 bases and J 2 bases, leaving 14 bases between the germline ends. The CDR3 has 14 residues. Germline CDR1 KGHSH, CDR2 LQKENI. CDR3 loop: CASSRAGGTYEQYF. The DNA for the CDR3 is TGTGCCAGCTCCCGGGCAGGGGGGACCTACGAGCAGTACTTC. Looking up the rest from reference TRBV18 and TRBJ2-7 gives the full variable domain: NAGVMQNPRHLVRRRGQEARLRCSPMKGHSHVYWYRQLPEEGLKFMVYLQKENIIDESGMPKERFSAEFPKEGPSILRIQQVVRGDSAAYFCASSRAGGTYEQYFGPGTRLTVT.

This chain joins TRBV11-2 and TRBJ1-1; TRBD1 agrees at 11 bases. Germline values: CDR1 SGHAT, CDR2 FQNNGV. Trimming removed 5 bases from V and 4 bases from J; junction bases left unmatched: 6. CDR3 length: 15 amino acids. The CDR3 DNA reads TGTGCCAGCAGCCCCGGACAGGGGGCGGGCACTGAAGCTTTCTTT. Its protein product is CASSPGQGAGTEAFF.

In this sample, this clone turned up once. The CDR3 DNA is TGCAGCGCCTCCTTTAGCGGGAGGGCCCTAGCAGCTGAGCAGTTCTTC. Its translation: CSASFSGRALAAEQFF. This chain connects TRBV29-1 to TRBJ2-1; 11 nucleotides line up with TRBD2. Losses at the gene ends were 7 bases for V and 9 bases for J; bases not matched to a gene: 17. The germline gives CDR1 SQVTM, CDR2 ANQGSEA. CDR3 size: 16 residues.

CDR3 in DNA: TGTGCCAGCAGCTTGGGACAGGGGAACTATGGCTACACCTTC. This sequence encodes CASSLGQGNYGYTF. V gene TRBV7-2 combines with J gene TRBJ1-2; 10 bases match TRBD1. From germline, CDR1 is SGHTA and CDR2 FQGNSA. Trimming at V came to 3 bases and at J to 2 bases, leaving 0 bases not matched to a gene. The CDR3 loop spans 14 amino acids. Supplemented by reference TRBV7-2 and TRBJ1-2, the full variable domain reads GAGVSQSPSNKVTEKGKDVELRCDPISGHTALYWYRQSLGQGLEFLIYFQGNSAPDKSGLPSDRFSAERTGGSVSTLTIQRTQQEDSAVYLCASSLGQGNYGYTFGSGTRLTVV.